The clone carrying this TCR beta chain turned up a few times. Its antigen is undetermined. One end of the junction fails to match germline, which may point to a read error. Via MiXCR, TCRdb re-called the 5' RACE reads, giving one row per CDR3 protein. The table shows thousands of distinct CDR3 sequences, with roughly 60% occurring only once. Study observations and caveats: Larger-cohort validation covered only one TCR beta V-J rearrangement. Tumor-infiltrating Treg TCR alpha and beta sequences overlapped most with tumor naive CD4+ T cells, then blood naive.

The CDR3 has 17 amino acids. This TCR was sampled from a female donor with breast cancer. The sequencing input was tumor-infiltrating memory CD4+ T cells sorted from the breast tumor. Documented subset: memory CD4+ T cells, CD4+CD45RO+CD25-. V gene TRBV12-3 or TRBV12-4 combines with J gene TRBJ1-5; D uncertain. CDR3 in amino acids: CASSSSQVGYSNQPQHF. As DNA, the CDR3 is TGTGCCAGTAGTTCCTCCCAGGTGGGGTATAGCAATCAGCCCCAGCATTTT.